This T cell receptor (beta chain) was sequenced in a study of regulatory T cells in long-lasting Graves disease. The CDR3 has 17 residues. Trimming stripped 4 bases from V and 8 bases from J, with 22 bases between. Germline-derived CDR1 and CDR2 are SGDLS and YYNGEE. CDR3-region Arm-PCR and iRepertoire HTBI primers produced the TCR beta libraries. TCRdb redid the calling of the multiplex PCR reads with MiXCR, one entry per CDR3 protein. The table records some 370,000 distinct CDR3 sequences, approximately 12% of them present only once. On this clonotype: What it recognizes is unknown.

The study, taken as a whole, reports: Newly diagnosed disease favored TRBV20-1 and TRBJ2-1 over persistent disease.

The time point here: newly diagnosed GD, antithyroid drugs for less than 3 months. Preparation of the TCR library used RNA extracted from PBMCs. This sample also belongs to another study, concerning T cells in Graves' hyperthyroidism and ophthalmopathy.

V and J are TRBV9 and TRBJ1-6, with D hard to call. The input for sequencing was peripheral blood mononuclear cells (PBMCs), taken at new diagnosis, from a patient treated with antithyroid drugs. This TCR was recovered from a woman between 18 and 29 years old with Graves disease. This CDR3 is CASSLEEGARWDSPLHF. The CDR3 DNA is TGTGCCAGCAGCTTGGAAGAGGGCGCCCGTTGGGATTCACCCCTCCACTTT.